This T cell receptor (beta chain) stems from a study of response to subunit inactivated influenza vaccine. The study's findings and limits: Each seasonal flu vaccination may recruit only limited new T cells, authors suggested.

The germline V gene encodes CDR1 SQVTM and CDR2 ANQGSEA. V shed 5 bases and J shed 6 bases, with 19 bases lying between them. This CDR3 has 15 amino acids. One entry per CDR3 protein results from TCRdb running MiXCR on the RT-PCR reads. The table shows around 530,000 distinct CDR3 sequences, with about 11% occurring only once. This clonotype has just a few counts. Its target is unknown. This chain uses TRBV29-1 with TRBJ1-4, with D possibly TRBD1 on 5 matching bases. The material was PBMCs from blood, obtained on the day of vaccination. This sequence was found in a middle-aged man who received an inactivated influenza vaccine. CDR3 sequence (DNA): TGCAGCGTTAGCGGATATCACGGACAATATGAAAAACTGTTTTTT. Translation: CSVSGYHGQYEKLFF.